The 11 T cell receptor beta chains below come from one sample, sequenced in a study of blood T cell repertoires in COVID-19. Method: immunoSEQ multiplex PCR; TCRdb's copy keeps in-frame clones and lacks some. The data show a few hundred thousand clones, roughly 88% seen once. The specimen sequenced was peripheral blood. The receptors shown here come from a woman aged 45-60 years with active or convalescent COVID-19.

The chain recombines TRBV19 with TRBJ2-3; possibly TRBD2 for D (5 bases). The CDR3 covers 17 residues. The germline V gene has CDR1 LNHDA and CDR2 SQIVND (reference sequence). Trimming removed 1 base at V and 0 bases at J, with 14 bases between. The CDR3 DNA sequence: TGTGCCAGTAGTATAGGGGCTAGCAGGACTAGCACAGATACGCAGTATTTT. It is translated as CASSIGASRTSTDTQYF.

In nucleotides, the CDR3 is TGTGCCAGCAGTGGGCGGGAGGTTAGCACAGATACGCAGTATTTT. This sequence encodes CASSGREVSTDTQYF. The V call is TRBV27, the J call TRBJ2-3, with 8 bases that match TRBD2. This CDR3 contains 15 residues. Trimming at V came to 5 bases and at J to 0 bases, leaving 4 bases not matched to a gene. The germline V gene has CDR1 MNHEY and CDR2 SMNVEV (reference sequence).

In DNA form, the CDR3 reads TGTGCCAGCAGCCGCTACAGGGACGAGCAGTACTTC. Translated, it gives CASSRYRDEQYF. The chain employs TRBV7-2 and TRBJ2-7, with D perhaps TRBD1 (6 bases). The V gene lost 5 bases and the J gene lost 5 bases, with 10 bases spanning the gap. The germline V gene has CDR1 SGHTA and CDR2 FQGNSA. The CDR3 covers 12 residues.

The CDR3 sequence is CASSLGGLSSPLHF. CDR3 nucleotide sequence: TGTGCCAGCAGCTTAGGGGGGCTGAGTTCACCCCTCCACTTT. J is TRBJ1-6 and V is TRBV7-2; perhaps TRBD1 as D (6 bases). The V gene lost 1 base and the J gene lost 9 bases, with 10 bases spanning the gap. From germline, CDR1 is SGHTA and CDR2 FQGNSA. This CDR3 is 14 amino acids long.

The chain is built from TRBV15 and TRBJ1-6, with 7 bases lining up with TRBD1. CDR1 LNHNV and CDR2 YYDKDF come from the germline V gene (reference sequence). CDR3 length equals 15 residues. V was pared by 3 bases and J by 8 bases, with 7 bases of the junction left unmatched. The CDR3 DNA is TGTGCCACCAGCAGTGGAGACAGGGCCTATTCACCCCTCCACTTT. Translated: CATSSGDRAYSPLHF.

This rearrangement joins TRBV10-3 to TRBJ2-7, with TRBD1 matching 7 bases. The CDR3 sequence is 13 residues long. The germline V gene has CDR1 ENHRY and CDR2 SYGVKD. With V trimmed by 6 bases and J by 5 bases, 7 bases remained unmatched. The CDR3 DNA reads as TGTGCCATCAGGGGGACAGCGTTCAACGAGCAGTACTTC. Its translation is CAIRGTAFNEQYF.

The gene calls are TRBV4-1 and TRBJ1-2, with a tentative D call TRBD1 (6 bases). Trimming cost V 3 bases and J 4 bases, with 15 bases left between them. The CDR3 length is 15 residues. The germline gives CDR1 MGHRA, CDR2 YSYEKL. In DNA, the CDR3 is TGCGCCAGCAGCCAGGGATTACAGGGTAGCTATGGCTACACCTTC. It translates to CASSQGLQGSYGYTF.

The genes are TRBV11-2 and TRBJ2-2; 11 bases agree with TRBD2. The trim removed 6 bases at V and 6 bases at J, leaving 6 bases unmatched. Looked up from germline, CDR1 is SGHAT and CDR2 is FQNNGV. The CDR3 is made up of 15 amino acids. This CDR3 reads CASRPTSGRPGELFF. The DNA for the CDR3 is TGTGCCAGCAGGCCTACTAGCGGGAGACCCGGGGAGCTGTTTTTT.

This clone was seen just once. This sequence joins TRBV5-4 and TRBJ1-5; D unresolved. Germline V gene data show CDR1 as SGHNT and CDR2 as YYREEE (reference sequence). This CDR3 is built from 15 residues. The V end lost 0 bases, the J end lost 0 bases, and 7 bases lay between the germline ends. CDR3 loop: CASSLGGNSNQPQHF. The CDR3 nucleotides are TGTGCCAGCAGCTTGGGAGGGAATAGCAATCAGCCCCAGCATTTT.

This chain connects TRBV18 to TRBJ1-2; 8 bases are shared with TRBD1. Germline assignment: CDR1 KGHSH and CDR2 LQKENI. The CDR3 spans 17 residues. Trimming took 0 bases from V and 2 from J; bases not matched to a gene: 8. The CDR3 here is CASSPPSGQGRNYGYTF. For the CDR3, the DNA is TGTGCCAGCTCACCACCGTCAGGACAGGGTAGAAACTATGGCTACACCTTC.

V is TRBV4-1 and J is TRBJ2-7; TRBD2 matches 15 bases. Germline trimming cut 2 bases from V and 2 bases from J; bases unmatched to any gene: 10. There are 19 residues in the CDR3. CDR1 MGHRA and CDR2 YSYEKL come from the germline V gene. CDR3 residues: CASSQLGTSGRPGPYEQYF. In DNA, the CDR3 is TGCGCCAGCAGCCAACTGGGGACTAGCGGGAGGCCGGGTCCCTACGAGCAGTACTTC.